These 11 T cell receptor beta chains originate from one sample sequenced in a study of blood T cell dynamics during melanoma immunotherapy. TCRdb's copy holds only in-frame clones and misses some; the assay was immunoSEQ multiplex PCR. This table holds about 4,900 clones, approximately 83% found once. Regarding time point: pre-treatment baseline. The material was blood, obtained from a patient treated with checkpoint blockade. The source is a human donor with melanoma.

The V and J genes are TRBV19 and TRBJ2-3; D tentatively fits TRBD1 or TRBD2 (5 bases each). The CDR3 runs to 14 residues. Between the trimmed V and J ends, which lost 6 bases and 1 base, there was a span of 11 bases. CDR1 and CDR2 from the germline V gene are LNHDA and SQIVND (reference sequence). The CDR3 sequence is CASRLGVGTDTQYF. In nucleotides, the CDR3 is TGTGCCAGTAGACTGGGGGTTGGCACAGATACGCAGTATTTT.

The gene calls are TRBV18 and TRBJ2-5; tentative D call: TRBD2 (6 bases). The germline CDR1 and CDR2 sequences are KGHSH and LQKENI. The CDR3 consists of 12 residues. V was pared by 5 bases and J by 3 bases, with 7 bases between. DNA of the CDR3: TGTGCCAGCTCAACGGGGGAAGAGACCCAGTACTTC. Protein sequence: CASSTGEETQYF.

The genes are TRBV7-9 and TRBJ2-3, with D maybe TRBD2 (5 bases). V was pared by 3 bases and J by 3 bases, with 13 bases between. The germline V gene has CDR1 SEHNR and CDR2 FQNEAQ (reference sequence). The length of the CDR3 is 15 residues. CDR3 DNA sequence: TGTGCCAGCAGCTTCTATGGGAGTGGGACAGATACGCAGTATTTT. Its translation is CASSFYGSGTDTQYF.

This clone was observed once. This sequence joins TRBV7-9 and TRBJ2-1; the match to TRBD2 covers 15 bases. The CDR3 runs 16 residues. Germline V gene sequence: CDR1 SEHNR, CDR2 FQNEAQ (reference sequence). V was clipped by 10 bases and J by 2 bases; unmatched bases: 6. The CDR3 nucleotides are TGTGCCACAGGACTAGCGGGAGGGGGGCCCTACAATGAGCAGTTCTTC. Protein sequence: CATGLAGGGPYNEQFF.

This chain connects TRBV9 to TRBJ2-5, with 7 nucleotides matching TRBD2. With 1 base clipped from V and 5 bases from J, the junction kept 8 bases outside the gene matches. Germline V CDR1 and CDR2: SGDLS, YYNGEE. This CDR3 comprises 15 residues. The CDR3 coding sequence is TGTGCCAGCAGCGTAAGTTTAGCGGGCCACGAGACCCAGTACTTC. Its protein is CASSVSLAGHETQYF.

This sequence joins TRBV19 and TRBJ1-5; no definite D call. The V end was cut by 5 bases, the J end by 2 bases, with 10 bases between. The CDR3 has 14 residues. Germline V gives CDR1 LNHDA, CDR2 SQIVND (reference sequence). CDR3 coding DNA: TGTGCCAGTAGTGCGGACGGAGGCAATCAGCCCCAGCATTTT. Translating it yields CASSADGGNQPQHF.

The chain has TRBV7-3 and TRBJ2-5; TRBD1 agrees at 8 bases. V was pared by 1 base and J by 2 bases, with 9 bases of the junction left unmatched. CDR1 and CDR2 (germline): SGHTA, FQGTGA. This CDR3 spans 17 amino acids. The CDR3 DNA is TGTGCCAGCAGCTTAAGGGGAGGAGGACAGGGTCAAGAGACCCAGTACTTC. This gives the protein CASSLRGGGQGQETQYF.

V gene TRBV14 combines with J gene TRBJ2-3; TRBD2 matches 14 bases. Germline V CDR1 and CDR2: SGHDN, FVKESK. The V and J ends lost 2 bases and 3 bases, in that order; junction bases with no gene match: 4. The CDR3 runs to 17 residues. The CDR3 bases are TGTGCCAGCAGCCAACCGCGGACTAGCGGGAGGACAGATACGCAGTATTTT. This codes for CASSQPRTSGRTDTQYF.

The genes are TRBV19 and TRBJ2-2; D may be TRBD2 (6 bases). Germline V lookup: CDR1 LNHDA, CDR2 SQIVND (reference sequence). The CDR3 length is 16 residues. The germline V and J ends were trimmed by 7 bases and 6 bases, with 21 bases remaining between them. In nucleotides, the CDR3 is TGTGCCAGTACCCTCCGGAGAGGGGAGGTACCCGGGGAGCTGTTTTTT. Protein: CASTLRRGEVPGELFF.

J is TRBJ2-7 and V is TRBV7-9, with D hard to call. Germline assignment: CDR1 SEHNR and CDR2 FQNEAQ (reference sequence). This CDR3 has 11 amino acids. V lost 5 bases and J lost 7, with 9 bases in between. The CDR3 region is CASSDRWEQYF. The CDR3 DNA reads TGTGCCAGCAGCGATCGTTGGGAGCAGTACTTC.

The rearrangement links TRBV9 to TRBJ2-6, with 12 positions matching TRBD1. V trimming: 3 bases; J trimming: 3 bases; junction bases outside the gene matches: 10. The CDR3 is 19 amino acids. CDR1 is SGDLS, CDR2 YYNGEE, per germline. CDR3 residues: CASSDYPGQGAYGANVLTF. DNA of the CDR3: TGTGCCAGCAGCGACTACCCGGGACAGGGGGCTTATGGGGCCAACGTCCTGACTTTC.